A selection of T cell receptor beta chains follows, all from one sample in a study of human T cells and chemical hapten exposure. A single record per CDR3 protein comes from TCRdb applying MiXCR to the RACE reads. The sample comprises about 340,000 distinct CDR3 sequences, approximately 6.9% of which are singletons, and around 8.2% rests with the top ten. The sequencing here drew on whole blood, taken in connection with sensitization to the hapten diphenylcyclopropenone (DPC). The receptor set was obtained from a woman aged 18-29 years with alopecia areata. Some clones in this sample may be carry-over from other donors' samples. The CDR3 runs from the conserved cysteine through the conserved F or W. A D gene is named only where the DNA matches it firmly. Clone size is given for some rows only: seen once, a few or many times, or a class if the clone is expanded.

d_gene	j_gene	v_gene	abundance	CDR3aa	CDR3nt
NA	TRBJ1-2	TRBV6-6	NA	CASSLDRTSYGYTF	TGTGCCAGCAGCCTGGACAGAACCTCCTATGGCTACACCTTC
NA	TRBJ1-2	TRBV20-1	few	CSAHRGLEQGPSLYGYTF	TGCAGTGCCCACCGGGGGCTTGAACAGGGACCCTCTCTCTATGGCTACACCTTC
NA	TRBJ2-5	TRBV12-3/TRBV12-4	many	CASSLLETQYF	TGTGCCAGCAGTTTACTAGAGACCCAGTACTTC
NA	TRBJ1-6	TRBV6-5	few	CASSSFVLSDSPLHF	TGTGCCAGCAGTTCATTCGTACTCTCGGATTCACCCCTCCACTTT
NA	TRBJ2-6	TRBV4-2	many	CASSQLLRGSGANVLTF	TGTGCCAGCAGCCAATTACTCCGGGGGTCTGGGGCCAACGTCCTGACTTTC
TRBD1	TRBJ1-1	TRBV12-3/TRBV12-4	many	CASSARDRQNTEAFF	TGTGCCAGCTCGGCCCGGGACAGGCAGAACACTGAAGCTTTCTTT
NA	TRBJ2-2	TRBV5-5	few	CASSYPRGELFF	TGTGCCAGCAGCTACCCCAGGGGGGAGCTGTTTTTT
NA	TRBJ2-7	TRBV19	NA	CASRGMYEQYF	TGTGCCAGTAGGGGGATGTACGAGCAGTACTTC
NA	TRBJ1-1	TRBV14	NA	CASSPIRGGLNTEAFF	TGTGCCAGCAGCCCCATAAGAGGAGGGTTGAACACTGAAGCTTTCTTT
NA	TRBJ1-5	TRBV19	once	CASSISRAHQPQHF	TGTGCCAGTAGTATCAGCAGGGCACATCAGCCCCAGCATTTT
TRBD2	TRBJ2-5	TRBV2	many	CASSVVAGLEETQYF	TGTGCCAGCAGTGTGGTAGCGGGGTTAGAAGAGACCCAGTACTTC
NA	TRBJ1-5	TRBV6-1	few	CASSDDRNQPQHF	TGTGCCAGCAGTGACGACAGAAATCAGCCCCAGCATTTT
NA	TRBJ2-7	TRBV11-1	few	CASKKGDYEQYF	TGTGCCAGCAAGAAGGGCGACTACGAGCAGTACTTC
TRBD2	TRBJ2-7	TRBV6-5	many	CASSYTLAASSYEQYF	TGTGCCAGCAGTTACACACTAGCGGCCAGCTCCTACGAGCAGTACTTC
NA	TRBJ1-5	TRBV27	few	CASSSAGTLNQPQHF	TGTGCCAGCAGTTCCGCCGGGACACTTAATCAGCCCCAGCATTTT
TRBD1	TRBJ1-1	TRBV6-2/TRBV6-3	NA	CASRLTGTGKAFF	TGTGCCAGCAGACTCACCGGGACAGGGAAAGCTTTCTTT
NA	TRBJ1-6	TRBV6-2/TRBV6-3	NA	CASRWDGYNSPLHF	TGTGCCAGCAGATGGGACGGATATAATTCACCCCTCCACTTT
NA	TRBJ2-3	TRBV7-2	many	CASRLVGADTQYF	TGTGCCAGCAGGCTAGTTGGCGCAGATACGCAGTATTTT
NA	TRBJ1-1	TRBV6-5	NA	CASSFRGGSTEAFF	TGTGCCAGCAGTTTTCGTGGGGGGAGCACTGAAGCTTTCTTT
TRBD1	TRBJ1-5	TRBV6-2/TRBV6-3	few	CASSYSDRPLSGNQPQHF	TGTGCCAGCAGTTACTCGGACAGGCCACTGTCGGGCAATCAGCCCCAGCATTTT
NA	TRBJ1-4	TRBV2	NA	CASSVRAEGLEKLFF	TGTGCCAGCAGTGTCCGTGCCGAGGGGTTGGAAAAACTGTTTTTT
TRBD1	TRBJ1-6	TRBV29-1	few	CSDENANRGPLHF	TGCAGCGACGAGAACGCAAACAGGGGGCCCCTCCACTTT
NA	TRBJ2-6	TRBV7-2	many	CASSPPEANVLTF	TGTGCCAGCAGCCCCCCAGAGGCCAACGTCCTGACTTTC
NA	TRBJ2-7	TRBV4-3	few	CASSQDLAEHSYEQYF	TGCGCCAGCAGCCAAGATCTGGCCGAACACTCCTACGAGCAGTACTTC
NA	TRBJ1-5	TRBV6-6	NA	CASSHPTAYSNQPQHF	TGTGCCAGCAGTCATCCGACAGCCTATAGCAATCAGCCCCAGCATTTT
NA	TRBJ1-1	TRBV4-2	few	CASSQDGGARTEAFF	TGTGCCAGCAGCCAAGATGGCGGGGCGAGGACTGAAGCTTTCTTT
NA	TRBJ1-5	TRBV6-5	NA	CASSSGLVRNQPQHF	TGTGCCAGCAGTTCCGGACTGGTCCGCAATCAGCCCCAGCATTTT
NA	TRBJ1-6	TRBV28	many	CASTQTSGGTESPLHF	TGTGCCAGCACTCAAACCTCGGGGGGGACGGAATCACCCCTCCACTTT
NA	TRBJ2-7	TRBV24-1	few	CATSLTGHEQYF	TGTGCCACCAGTCTCACAGGGCACGAGCAGTACTTC
NA	TRBJ1-4	TRBV5-1	NA	CASSSEGRQDEKLFF	TGCGCCAGCAGCTCGGAGGGGCGGCAGGATGAAAAACTGTTTTTT
NA	TRBJ1-5	TRBV29-1	few	CSVAVGQNSNQPQHF	TGCAGCGTTGCTGTCGGGCAGAATAGCAATCAGCCCCAGCATTTT
TRBD2	TRBJ2-3	TRBV12-3/TRBV12-4	many	CASSFTSGGSDTQYF	TGTGCCAGCAGTTTCACTAGCGGGGGGTCAGATACGCAGTATTTT
TRBD1	TRBJ2-2	TRBV6-4	NA	CASGQGIETGELFF	TGTGCCAGCGGACAGGGAATCGAAACCGGGGAGCTGTTTTTT
TRBD1	TRBJ2-1	TRBV4-1	many	CASSQPTGGRSNEQFF	TGCGCCAGCAGCCAACCGACAGGGGGAAGAAGCAATGAGCAGTTCTTC
TRBD1	TRBJ1-2	TRBV18	NA	CASSSGRDRGYGYTF	TGTGCCAGCTCATCCGGCCGGGACAGGGGCTATGGCTACACCTTC
NA	TRBJ2-3	TRBV29-1	few	CSVEGGDKDTQYF	TGCAGCGTTGAGGGAGGGGACAAAGATACGCAGTATTTT
TRBD1	TRBJ2-3	TRBV6-2/TRBV6-3	many	CASSYPGQATDTQYF	TGTGCCAGCAGTTACCCAGGACAGGCTACAGATACGCAGTATTTT
NA	TRBJ2-7	TRBV29-1	few	CSARGYGEQYF	TGCAGCGCCAGGGGCTACGGCGAGCAGTACTTC
NA	TRBJ1-1	TRBV11-3	few	CASSLDLLGKNTEAFF	TGTGCCAGCAGCTTAGATTTGCTGGGGAAGAACACTGAAGCTTTCTTT
NA	TRBJ1-4	TRBV6-2/TRBV6-3	few	CASRHGNEKLFF	TGTGCCAGCAGACACGGTAATGAAAAACTGTTTTTT
NA	TRBJ2-1	TRBV6-5	NA	CASSYSRTGEQFF	TGTGCCAGCAGTTACTCGAGGACGGGTGAGCAGTTCTTC
TRBD1	TRBJ1-5	TRBV6-5	NA	CASSSGQGVDQPQHF	TGTGCCAGCAGTTCCGGACAGGGGGTTGATCAGCCCCAGCATTTT
NA	TRBJ2-5	TRBV9	many	CASSVAEGEYQETQYF	TGTGCCAGCAGCGTAGCGGAGGGGGAGTACCAAGAGACCCAGTACTTC
TRBD1	TRBJ1-4	TRBV19	NA	CASSVGQGRTNEKLFF	TGTGCCAGTAGTGTTGGACAGGGGAGAACTAATGAAAAACTGTTTTTT
NA	TRBJ2-5	TRBV29-1	NA	CSARDLRGETQYF	TGCAGCGCCAGGGACTTACGGGGAGAGACCCAGTACTTC